A single sample is the source of the 28 T cell receptor beta chains below, sequenced in a study of T-cell memory formation after mild COVID-19. TCRdb fed the 5' RACE reads into MiXCR, producing one record per CDR3 protein. Of around 140,000 distinct CDR3 sequences in the sample, around 5.8% were seen once. Sequences were obtained from PBMCs or a T cell subset sorted from them (not recorded which). The receptors stem from an adult woman who had mild COVID-19 (a few samples of this study predate the infection). Cell type and time point are not known.

This clonotype was recorded at least ten times. This rearrangement joins TRBV5-1 to TRBJ2-7, with 9 bases that match TRBD2. CDR1 and CDR2 from the germline V gene are SGHRS and YFSETQ. With 7 bases clipped from V and 4 bases from J, the junction kept 6 bases outside the gene matches. CDR3 length: 13 residues. The CDR3 here is CASRREGGYEQYF. The DNA for the CDR3 is TGCGCCAGCCGGCGGGAGGGAGGGTACGAGCAGTACTTC.

This clonotype was picked up many times. The chain links TRBV5-1 to TRBJ1-2, with 9 bases matching TRBD1. The length of the CDR3 is 14 residues. Germline trimming cut 4 bases from V and 6 bases from J; bases unmatched to any gene: 7. Per germline, CDR1 SGHRS and CDR2 YFSETQ. DNA for the CDR3: TGCGCCAGCAGCCCCGGGACAGGGAAAGATGGCTACACCTTC. It is translated as CASSPGTGKDGYTF.

This clonotype was recorded many times. The chain links TRBV5-1 to TRBJ2-5, with 7 bases lining up with TRBD2. The CDR3 consists of 13 residues. From germline, CDR1 is SGHRS and CDR2 YFSETQ. Trimming took 5 bases from V and 4 from J; bases not matched to a gene: 5. The CDR3 region is CASSYGGGETQYF. The CDR3, as DNA: TGCGCCAGCAGTTATGGGGGGGGAGAGACCCAGTACTTC. Drawing the rest from reference TRBV5-1 and TRBJ2-5, the complete variable domain is KAGVTQTPRYLIKTRGQQVTLSCSPISGHRSVSWYQQTPGQGLQFLFEYFSETQRNKGNFPGRFSGRQFSNSRSEMNVSTLELGDSALYLCASSYGGGETQYFGPGTRLLVL.

This clonotype was detected many times. The chain has TRBV7-6 and TRBJ2-3, with D perhaps TRBD1 (5 bases). V was pared by 5 bases and J by 4 bases, with 19 bases between. This CDR3 comprises 16 residues. CDR1 SGHVS and CDR2 FNYEAQ come from the germline V gene. CDR3 in amino acids: CASSPAGLGPADTQYF. CDR3 DNA sequence: TGTGCCAGCAGCCCAGCAGGGTTGGGTCCTGCAGATACGCAGTATTTT.

The V gene is TRBV20-1, the J gene TRBJ1-1; no definite D call. CDR1 DFQATT and CDR2 SNEGSKA come from the germline V gene (reference sequence). The ends were cut back, 4 bases at V and 1 base at J, with 7 bases in the middle. The CDR3 consists of 12 residues. CDR3 DNA sequence: TGCAGTGCTAATCCGAAGAACACTGAAGCTTTCTTT. This translates into CSANPKNTEAFF.

In its sample, this clonotype was seen many times. The J gene is TRBJ1-6, the V gene TRBV5-1; D is unclear. The germline gives CDR1 SGHRS, CDR2 YFSETQ. The ends were cut back, 0 bases at V and 9 bases at J, with 10 bases in the middle. The CDR3 totals 14 residues. The CDR3 here is CASSLGRSGSPLHF. In nucleotides, the CDR3 is TGCGCCAGCAGCTTGGGAAGGTCTGGTTCACCCCTCCACTTT.

This clonotype was picked up many times. J is TRBJ2-3 and V is TRBV7-2; unclear D gene. The germline V gene encodes CDR1 SGHTA and CDR2 FQGNSA. V lost 7 bases, J lost 0 bases, and 11 bases lay in between. The CDR3 is made up of 14 amino acids. The CDR3 nucleotides are TGTGCCAGCAAAGCGACGTTGAGCACAGATACGCAGTATTTT. Its protein product is CASKATLSTDTQYF. The full variable domain, its missing parts supplied by reference TRBV7-2 and TRBJ2-3, is GAGVSQSPSNKVTEKGKDVELRCDPISGHTALYWYRQSLGQGLEFLIYFQGNSAPDKSGLPSDRFSAERTGGSVSTLTIQRTQQEDSAVYLCASKATLSTDTQYFGPGTRLTVL.

The chain employs TRBV5-4 and TRBJ2-3, with D unresolved. V lost 3 bases, J lost 0 bases, and 8 bases lay in between. Germline CDR1 is SGHNT and CDR2 is YYREEE (reference sequence). The CDR3 is made up of 14 amino acids. CDR3 loop: CASSWTSSTDTQYF. DNA for the CDR3: TGTGCCAGCAGCTGGACCTCTAGCACAGATACGCAGTATTTT.

This chain connects TRBV7-2 to TRBJ1-5; D is ambiguous. CDR3 length: 14 amino acids. The V gene lost 5 bases and the J gene lost 0 bases, with 8 bases spanning the gap. From germline, CDR1 is SGHTA and CDR2 FQGNSA. In DNA form, the CDR3 reads TGTGCCAGCAGCAACCAAATTAGCAATCAGCCCCAGCATTTT. The encoded protein is CASSNQISNQPQHF.

This clonotype was picked up many times. J is TRBJ2-2 and V is TRBV7-9, with D possibly called TRBD1 or TRBD2 (5 bases each). The V end was cut by 5 bases, the J end by 1 base, with 11 bases between. The CDR3 loop spans 15 amino acids. Per germline, CDR1 SEHNR and CDR2 FQNEAQ (reference sequence). This CDR3 reads CASSRQRGNTGELFF. DNA of the CDR3: TGTGCCAGCAGCCGGCAGAGGGGGAACACCGGGGAGCTGTTTTTT.

This chain uses TRBV5-1 with TRBJ2-2, with TRBD1 matching 7 bases. This CDR3 spans 15 amino acids. Germline CDR1 reads SGHRS; CDR2 reads YFSETQ. The J segment lost 0 bases and the V segment lost 10 bases, leaving 9 bases of the junction unmatched. The DNA of the CDR3 is TGCGCCTGCCGAAAGACAGGGACGAACACCGGGGAGCTGTTTTTT. This gives the protein CACRKTGTNTGELFF.

The chain recombines TRBV10-3 with TRBJ2-4, with TRBD2 matching 8 bases. Germline CDR1 and CDR2: ENHRY and SYGVKD. The CDR3 loop spans 14 amino acids. V trimming: 10 bases; J trimming: 10 bases; junction bases outside the gene matches: 15. The CDR3 DNA reads TGTGCCACGGGACTAGACCTCGCCGGGGGGATTCAGTACTTC. The encoded protein is CATGLDLAGGIQYF.

CDR3 sequence (DNA): TGTGCCAGTACCAACCCTTTCCGAGGATTGAGCACTGAAGCTTTCTTT. Amino acids: CASTNPFRGLSTEAFF. The chain recombines TRBV19 with TRBJ1-1; D uncertain. Per germline, CDR1 LNHDA and CDR2 SQIVND (reference sequence). V gave up 7 bases and J gave up 4 bases, with 22 bases separating them. This CDR3 has 16 residues.

The table lists this clonotype with a few counts. The chain is built from TRBV5-4 and TRBJ1-1; D not certain. The germline V gene encodes CDR1 SGHNT and CDR2 YYREEE (reference sequence). V lost 6 bases and J lost 6, with 18 bases in between. The CDR3 is 14 amino acids. CDR3 coding DNA: TGTGCCAGCATACTGCCTCCCCCTAACGCTGAAGCTTTCTTT. This encodes CASILPPPNAEAFF. The full variable domain, its missing parts supplied by reference TRBV5-4 and TRBJ1-1, is ETGVTQSPTHLIKTRGQQVTLRCSSQSGHNTVSWYQQALGQGPQFIFQYYREEENGRGNFPPRFSGLQFPNYSSELNVNALELDDSALYLCASILPPPNAEAFFGQGTRLTVV.

In its sample, this clonotype was seen many times. The chain employs TRBV5-1 and TRBJ2-1; the match to TRBD2 covers 11 bases. V lost 3 bases and J lost 4; bases outside the gene matches: 12. Looked up from germline, CDR1 is SGHRS and CDR2 is YFSETQ. The CDR3 is 18 residues long. Here the CDR3 reads CASSSGLPGLADYNEQFF. CDR3 DNA: TGCGCCAGCAGCTCGGGACTGCCGGGACTAGCGGATTACAATGAGCAGTTCTTC.

This clonotype was recorded at least ten times. CDR3 in DNA: TGCGCCAGCAGCTTCGGTGTGGGGAGCTCCTACAATGAGCAGTTCTTC. This sequence encodes CASSFGVGSSYNEQFF. The chain uses TRBV5-1 and TRBJ2-1, with D tentatively TRBD2 (5 bases). CDR3 length: 16 residues. V shed 2 bases and J shed 0 bases, with 12 bases lying between them. CDR1 and CDR2 (germline): SGHRS, YFSETQ. Full variable domain (outside the CDR3, taken from reference TRBV5-1 and TRBJ2-1): KAGVTQTPRYLIKTRGQQVTLSCSPISGHRSVSWYQQTPGQGLQFLFEYFSETQRNKGNFPGRFSGRQFSNSRSEMNVSTLELGDSALYLCASSFGVGSSYNEQFFGPGTRLTVL.

This clonotype was counted at least ten times. V and J are TRBV11-2 and TRBJ1-4, with D possibly matching TRBD1 (5 bases). The CDR3 runs 15 residues. V lost 3 bases to trimming and J lost 2 bases, with 10 bases between them. The germline CDR1 and CDR2 sequences are SGHAT and FQNNGV. CDR3 sequence (DNA): TGTGCCAGCAGCTTGGCGGGGGGTACTAATGAAAAACTGTTTTTT. This translates into CASSLAGGTNEKLFF.

As concerns this clonotype: The junction differs from germline at one of its ends, possibly a read error. The chain joins TRBV7-2 to TRBJ2-7; tentatively, D is TRBD2 (5 bases). Germline CDR1 is SGHTA and CDR2 is FQGNSA. This CDR3 is built from 13 residues. CDR3 bases: TGTGACAGCAGCTTTCCCGGGACCTACGAGCAGTACTTC. This gives the protein CDSSFPGTYEQYF.

This clonotype was seen a few times. This rearrangement joins TRBV9 to TRBJ2-7; the match to TRBD2 covers 12 bases. The J segment lost 6 bases and the V segment lost 3 bases, leaving 7 bases of the junction unmatched. Germline assignment: CDR1 SGDLS and CDR2 YYNGEE. The CDR3 consists of 15 residues. The CDR3 protein is CASSEMGLAGAEQYF. CDR3 nucleotide sequence: TGTGCCAGCAGCGAGATGGGACTAGCGGGCGCCGAGCAGTACTTC.

This clonotype was observed at least ten times. V is TRBV5-6 and J is TRBJ1-1; no reliable D call. Trimming took 1 base from V and 6 from J, leaving 13 bases between them. The CDR3 consists of 14 residues. Germline CDR1 reads SGHDT; CDR2 reads YYEEEE. The CDR3 DNA sequence: TGTGCCAGCAGCTTGTTTGCTGTTTCGGCTGAAGCTTTCTTT. It translates to CASSLFAVSAEAFF.

The genes are TRBV13 and TRBJ2-5; 12 nucleotides line up with TRBD2. J lost 4 bases, V lost 5 bases, and 8 bases had no gene match. Germline CDR1 and CDR2: PRHDT and FYEKMQ (reference sequence). This CDR3 is built from 16 residues. The CDR3 coding sequence is TGTGCCAGCAGCCCCCCGGGGGGACTAGCGGGAGAGACCCAGTACTTC. Protein: CASSPPGGLAGETQYF.

This clonotype was counted ten times or more. The J gene is TRBJ1-2, the V gene TRBV20-1; D ambiguous. The CDR3 totals 12 residues. V was pared by 5 bases and J by 4 bases, with 11 bases between. Germline CDR1 DFQATT, CDR2 SNEGSKA (reference sequence). The CDR3 DNA is TGCAGTGCTCTGGTGGAGGCCTATGGCTACACCTTC. As protein: CSALVEAYGYTF.

This clonotype has only a few counts. The chain has TRBV3-1 and TRBJ1-2; 8 bases map to TRBD1. V gave up 4 bases and J gave up 7 bases; unmatched junction bases: 11. Germline lookup yields CDR1 LGHDT and CDR2 YNNKEL (reference sequence). The CDR3 length is 15 residues. Here the CDR3 DNA reads TGTGCCAGCAGCCTTTTTCTGGACAGGGTGACTGGCTACACCTTC. The encoded protein is CASSLFLDRVTGYTF.

This clonotype was seen many times. The chain combines TRBV7-9 with TRBJ2-3, with 7 bases matching TRBD1. The CDR3 loop spans 17 amino acids. Losses at the gene ends were 3 bases for V and 1 base for J; bases not matched to a gene: 10. The V gene's germline CDR1 is SEHNR and CDR2 FQNEAQ (reference sequence). The CDR3 reads CASSLGFTQGGTDTQYF. In DNA, the CDR3 is TGTGCCAGCAGCTTGGGCTTTACTCAGGGGGGCACAGATACGCAGTATTTT.

In this sample, this clonotype turned up many times. The chain couples TRBV7-6 to TRBJ2-1, with D hard to call. This CDR3 region has 14 residues. V lost 1 base to trimming and J lost 4 bases, with 8 bases between them. From germline, CDR1 is SGHVS and CDR2 FNYEAQ. CDR3 nucleotides: TGTGCCAGCAGCTTAGGACACACATACAATGAGCAGTTCTTC. Translated: CASSLGHTYNEQFF.

This clonotype showed up many times. The chain carries TRBV30 and TRBJ2-3, with D uncertain. Per the germline V gene, CDR1 is GTSNPN and CDR2 is SVGIG (reference sequence). The CDR3 totals 16 residues. V was cut by 7 bases and J by 3 bases, with 23 bases left in between. CDR3 sequence reads: CASILRSGPATDTQYF. As DNA, the CDR3 is TGTGCCTCGATATTACGTTCGGGCCCCGCTACAGATACGCAGTATTTT.

This clonotype was recorded at least ten times. The chain combines TRBV7-9 with TRBJ2-3; weak D call: TRBD2 (5 bases). Germline CDR1 reads SEHNR; CDR2 reads FQNEAQ (reference sequence). The CDR3 has 11 amino acids. Between the trimmed V and J ends, which lost 1 base and 11 bases, there was a span of 7 bases. In nucleotides, the CDR3 is TGTGCCAGCAGCTTAGTCCGGGAGCAGTATTTT. Translation gives CASSLVREQYF.

This clonotype was seen repeatedly, ten times or more. The rearrangement uses TRBV29-1 and TRBJ2-3; D may be TRBD1 or TRBD2 (5 bases each). In germline, CDR1 is SQVTM, CDR2 ANQGSEA. Trimming shortened V by 4 bases and J by 5 bases, and 13 bases separated the two germline ends. This CDR3 spans 13 amino acids. The CDR3 DNA reads as TGCAGCGTTGTGGGACCTTGGGGAGATACGCAGTATTTT. Translation gives CSVVGPWGDTQYF.